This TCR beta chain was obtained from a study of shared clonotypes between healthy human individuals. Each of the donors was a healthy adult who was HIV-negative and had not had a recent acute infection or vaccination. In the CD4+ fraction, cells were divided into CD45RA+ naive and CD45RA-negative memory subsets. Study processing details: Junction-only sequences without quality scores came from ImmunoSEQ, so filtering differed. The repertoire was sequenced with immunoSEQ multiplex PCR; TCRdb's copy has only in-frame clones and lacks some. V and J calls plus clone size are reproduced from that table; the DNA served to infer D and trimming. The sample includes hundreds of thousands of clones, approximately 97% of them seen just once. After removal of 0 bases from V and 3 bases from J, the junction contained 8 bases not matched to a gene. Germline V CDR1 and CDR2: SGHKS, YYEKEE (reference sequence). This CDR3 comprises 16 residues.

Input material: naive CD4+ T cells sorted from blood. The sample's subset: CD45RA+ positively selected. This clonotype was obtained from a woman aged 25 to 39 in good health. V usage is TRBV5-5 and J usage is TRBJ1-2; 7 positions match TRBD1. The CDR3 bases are TGTGCCAGCAGCTTGGTCCCCGACAGGGTGGACTATGGCTACACCTTC. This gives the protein CASSLVPDRVDYGYTF.